The clone carrying this TCR beta chain was detected ten times or more. The antigen is not known. This record belongs to a study of T cell repertoires in cytomegalovirus infection. General study points: Across the ex vivo response, the dominant clonotypes were HLA-C-restricted CMV-specific TCR beta clonotypes. There were carriers of CMV plus the relevant HLA, and cumulative public TCR beta family frequency identified them.

TCRdb reanalysed the reads using MiXCR and keeps one entry per CDR3 protein. The data show fewer than 85,000 distinct CDR3 sequences, with just under 4% seen just once and about 22% held by the top ten. The clonotype originates from a human donor in good health (CMV status not recorded). Some clones in this sample may be carry-over from other donors' samples. Sequencing input: PBMCs.

The CDR3 region is CASSPLPQGYGYTF. In nucleotides, the CDR3 is TGTGCCAGCAGCCCCCTCCCGCAGGGCTATGGCTACACCTTC. The chain has TRBV7-9 and TRBJ1-2; D possibly corresponds to TRBD1 (5 bases). This CDR3 region has 14 residues. V was shortened by 5 bases and J by 4 bases, with 14 bases between the two germline ends. The germline V gene has CDR1 SEHNR and CDR2 FQNEAQ (reference sequence).